The TCR beta chain under discussion was sequenced for a study of T cell repertoires in cytomegalovirus infection (dated by TCRdb to about 2019). With respect to the entire study: The HLA type of each donor mattered for the analysis, because public TCR beta signatures pointed to carriage of CMV infection along with the matching HLA type.

Trimming accounts for 2 bases at V and 4 bases at J, while the number of junction bases matched to no gene is 2. CDR1 and CDR2, per the germline V gene, are SGHTA and FQGNSA. The CDR3 numbers 15 residues from cysteine through phenylalanine. Only the CDR3 DNA is retained, 45 bases long and in frame from the first base. Results and caveats for the whole study, not just this receptor: The ex vivo response was dominated by HLA-C-restricted CMV-specific TCR beta clonotypes, which also provided the single most frequent clonotype in two of eight donors. In both this cohort and an independent cohort of some 380 donors, the cumulative frequency of public TCR beta family members distinguished carriers of CMV infection plus the relevant HLA type.

The instrument was an Illumina HiSeq 1500. TCRdb passed the public sequencing reads through fastp at Q25 and MiXCR, retaining productive beta sequences. One record per CDR3 amino acid sequence lists the most common genes and DNA. The sample data list some 700,000 distinct CDR3 sequences, and roughly a third of these were observed just once. The ten largest account for around 3% of the sample. This clonotype was seen many times. There is no known antigen for this receptor. No clone much larger than this one lies a single base away; base qualities are absent. Material for sequencing was PBMCs. The rearrangement joined TRBV7-2 to TRBJ2-3; 11 central bases correspond to TRBD1. The receptor comes from a human donor in good health (CMV status not recorded). Some clones in this sample may be carry-over from other donors' samples. The CDR3 here reads CASSLLGQGADTQYF. The DNA is TGTGCCAGCAGCTTATTGGGACAGGGGGCAGATACGCAGTATTTT.